This is a list of T cell receptor beta chains from one sample in a study of shared clonotypes between healthy human individuals. Only in-frame clones appear in the TCRdb table, and some are missing; sequencing was by immunoSEQ multiplex PCR. In the table there are some 2 million clones, over 85% of which are singletons. The source material was naive CD8+ T cells sorted from blood. These receptors were collected from a man younger than 30 in good health. Both conserved end residues are trimmed from each CDR3. D genes are given only for firm matches.

- TRBV2 ASSDRGRGTDTQY
- TRBV11-2 ASSLSGTALKGAF
TRBD1 TRBV5-4 ASSLWGSGQGAGGQH
- TRBV2 ASSPILILGGNQPQH
TRBD2 TRBV4-1 ASSQETSGGFVHTQY
- TRBV5-1 ASSFSLRTAEPYNSPLH
TRBD1 TRBV27 ASSSYPGGWTEAF
- TRBV4-2 ASSLWGGPYNEQF
- TRBV5-6 ASSSGAGAGRNTEAF
- TRBV25-1 ASSLQGITEAF
- TRBV9 ASSVDLMETQY
- TRBV5-6 ASSRGDTRQY
- TRBV4-1 ASSQTVPQQGFGNTIY
- TRBV11-2 ASSLGDGFTNGYT
TRBD2 TRBV6-5 ASSYGGGRWDEQF
- TRBV6-6 ASSYVAPPGTGELF
- TRBV4-1 ASSQATGLNEKLF
TRBD2 TRBV7-7 ASSVGLADYNEQF
- TRBV5-1 ASSWGLGGAANYGYT
- TRBV27 ASSWKDGSKNTEAF
- TRBV6-6 ATVLGLGYEQY
- TRBV7-9 ASSSPLVGELF
- TRBV13 ASSLARWANEQF
- TRBV30 AWSPHDLDT
- TRBV6-1 ASRGNNEQF
- TRBV13 ASSSSLRENGAF
- TRBV1 TSSLPSSTITEAF
- TRBV28 ASSLRQENTEAF
- TRBV4-1 ASSQGHEQY
TRBD1 TRBV11-2 ASSDQGGNTEAF
TRBD2 TRBV14 ASSQDGAGVFDEQF
- TRBV11-3 ASSPLELGPYEQY
- TRBV7-8 ASSLGAEGDRRVTEAF
TRBD1 TRBV9 ASSVDRGTNEKLF
TRBD2 TRBV6-1 ASKEAGEVYEQY
- TRBV7-9 ASSFILSNPGDEQF
- TRBV5-6 ASSLVADTEAF
- TRBV6-6 ASKGYSNQPQH
- TRBV11-2 ASSLGDSPYEQY
- TRBV13 ASSFGSNGDRF
- TRBV30 AWSPRERDEQY
TRBD2 TRBV4-1 ASSQETSGGATETQY
- TRBV7-9 ASSDGPGTRLHGYT
- TRBV9 ASSEGSLGPYEQY
TRBD2 TRBV15 ATSREKEPGLGFPGELF
- TRBV30 AWDTDISTDTQY
- TRBV13 ASSDSTGGAYEQY
TRBD2 TRBV7-9 ASSSGLAGLAETQY
- TRBV5-4 ASSLVEGGQQF